A single sample is the source of the 15 T cell receptor beta chains below, sequenced in a study of blood T cell repertoires in COVID-19. This table comes from immunoSEQ multiplex PCR, and its TCRdb copy is limited to in-frame clones, with some not included. Found here are 30,000 to 40,000 clones, around 90% of them singletons; the top ten hold under 15%. Sequencing used peripheral blood. These receptors all stem from a man between 65 and 85 years old with active COVID-19.

The chain uses TRBV7-2 and TRBJ2-7; 10 nucleotides agree with TRBD2. J was trimmed by 3 bases and V by 1 base; bases with no gene match: 6. CDR3 size: 16 residues. Looked up from germline, CDR1 is SGHTA and CDR2 is FQGNSA. CDR3 DNA: TGTGCCAGCAGCTTAGAAGGTCTAGCGGGAGTCTACGAGCAGTACTTC. Its protein is CASSLEGLAGVYEQYF.

This chain links TRBV4-1 with TRBJ2-5; D gene ambiguous. The CDR3 totals 15 residues. With 0 bases removed from V and 7 bases from J, the gap between germline ends came to 15 bases. Per the germline V gene, CDR1 is MGHRA and CDR2 is YSYEKL. CDR3 protein: CASSQDSVARGTQYF. DNA for the CDR3: TGCGCCAGCAGCCAAGATTCCGTAGCCCGAGGGACCCAGTACTTC.

The rearrangement uses TRBV7-9 and TRBJ2-7, with TRBD1 matching 10 bases. Losses at the gene ends were 3 bases for V and 2 bases for J; bases not matched to a gene: 4. The CDR3 extends over 15 amino acids. Germline V gene sequence: CDR1 SEHNR, CDR2 FQNEAQ (reference sequence). CDR3 DNA: TGTGCCAGCAGCTTGGAAGGGACAGGGGCCTACGAGCAGTACTTC. Amino acid sequence: CASSLEGTGAYEQYF. The full variable domain, rest sourced from reference TRBV7-9 and TRBJ2-7, is DTGVSQNPRHKITKRGQNVTFRCDPISEHNRLYWYRQTLGQGPEFLTYFQNEAQLEKSRLLSDRFSAERPKGSFSTLEIQRTEQGDSAMYLCASSLEGTGAYEQYFGPGTRLTVT.

The chain has TRBV6-5 and TRBJ2-7; 8 bases map to TRBD1. The V segment lost 8 bases and the J segment 1 base; nucleotides outside the gene matches: 1. The CDR3 consists of 12 residues. The germline V gene encodes CDR1 MNHEY and CDR2 SVGAGI. This CDR3 reads CASDRGSYEQYF. For the CDR3, the DNA is TGTGCCAGCGACAGGGGATCCTACGAGCAGTACTTC.

The chain recombines TRBV19 with TRBJ1-2; 8 bases match TRBD1. CDR3 length equals 15 residues. CDR1 and CDR2 (germline): LNHDA, SQIVND (reference sequence). Losses at the gene ends were 5 bases for V and 4 bases for J; bases not matched to a gene: 9. CDR3 sequence reads: CASSLGDRSFYGYTF. The CDR3 DNA reads as TGTGCCAGTAGTCTCGGGGACAGGTCCTTCTATGGCTACACCTTC.

With regard to this clone: Other DNA variants within this sample encode the same CDR3. The genes are TRBV2 and TRBJ2-5, with D possibly being TRBD1 (5 bases). From germline, CDR1 is SNHLY and CDR2 FYNNEI. The V gene lost 2 bases and the J gene lost 4 bases, with 14 bases spanning the gap. The length of the CDR3 is 15 residues. For the CDR3, the DNA is TGTGCCAGCAGTGAACTGGCATTAGGGGTAGAGACCCAGTACTTC. Translation gives CASSELALGVETQYF.

CDR3 loop: CASSLRRGGDTQYF. In nucleotides, the CDR3 is TGTGCCAGCAGCTTAAGGCGTGGGGGGGATACGCAGTATTTT. The chain employs TRBV7-9 and TRBJ2-3, with D possibly matching TRBD2 (6 bases). V was clipped by 2 bases and J by 6 bases, with 12 bases between them. There are 14 residues in the CDR3. Germline lookup yields CDR1 SEHNR and CDR2 FQNEAQ (reference sequence).

V gene TRBV18 combines with J gene TRBJ1-4, with TRBD1 identical over 8 bases. The CDR3 extends over 15 amino acids. Germline assignment: CDR1 KGHSH and CDR2 LQKENI. The V gene end was trimmed by 2 bases and the J gene end by 5 bases; junction bases not matched to a gene: 4. DNA of the CDR3: TGTGCCAGCTCACCAAGGACAGGGCCAAATGAAAAACTGTTTTTT. It codes for CASSPRTGPNEKLFF.

This chain connects TRBV4-1 to TRBJ2-7; 9 nucleotides line up with TRBD1. Germline trimming cut 4 bases from V and 5 bases from J; bases unmatched to any gene: 6. This CDR3 is 14 amino acids long. Per the germline V gene, CDR1 is MGHRA and CDR2 is YSYEKL. CDR3 nucleotides: TGCGCCAGCAGCCTCCGGGACAGGGACAACGAGCAGTACTTC. It encodes CASSLRDRDNEQYF.

CDR3 DNA: TGTGCCAGCACCCCGGGATTACACAATCAGCCCCAGCATTTT. This encodes CASTPGLHNQPQHF. The genes are TRBV2 and TRBJ1-5; no clear D. Germline V lookup: CDR1 SNHLY, CDR2 FYNNEI. The length of the CDR3 is 14 residues. The V gene lost 7 bases and the J gene lost 3 bases, with 13 bases spanning the gap.

The chain has TRBV18 and TRBJ2-3, with D perhaps matching TRBD2 (5 bases). Trimming removed 1 base from V and 2 bases from J, with 10 bases in between. CDR1 is KGHSH, CDR2 LQKENI, per germline. This CDR3 region has 15 residues. The CDR3 DNA sequence: TGTGCCAGCTCACCACGAGGGAGAAACACAGATACGCAGTATTTT. It codes for CASSPRGRNTDTQYF.

In DNA, the CDR3 is TGTGCCTGGAGTGCCCCCGGGACAACTAATGAAAAACTGTTTTTT. Its translation: CAWSAPGTTNEKLFF. This sequence joins TRBV30 and TRBJ1-4, with D hard to call. Trimming stripped 1 base from V and 0 bases from J, with 9 bases between. CDR3 length: 15 residues. Germline CDR1 reads GTSNPN; CDR2 reads SVGIG (reference sequence).

This rearrangement joins TRBV4-3 to TRBJ2-2; D may be TRBD1 (6 bases). Trimming took 0 bases from V and 5 from J, leaving 10 bases between them. Germline CDR1 is LGHNA and CDR2 is YSLEER. This CDR3 is built from 15 residues. The DNA of the CDR3 is TGCGCCAGCAGCCAAGAACAGGGTGGGACCGGGGAGCTGTTTTTT. Translating gives CASSQEQGGTGELFF.

J is TRBJ1-1 and V is TRBV7-8; D remains ambiguous. V dropped 3 bases and J dropped 2 bases, with 10 bases sitting between them. The V gene's germline CDR1 is SGHVS and CDR2 FQNEAQ. The CDR3 sequence is 14 residues long. This CDR3 is CASSFGVINTEAFF. CDR3 nucleotides: TGTGCCAGCAGCTTCGGGGTCATAAACACTGAAGCTTTCTTT.

This clone appeared once. The rearrangement uses TRBV24-1 and TRBJ2-4; 9 bases are a match to TRBD2. Per the germline V gene, CDR1 is KGHDR and CDR2 is SFDVKD. The trim removed 3 bases at V and 11 bases at J, leaving 13 bases unmatched. There are 16 residues in the CDR3. The DNA of the CDR3 is TGTGCCACCAGTGATAGTGGACTAGCGTCTGGTGCGGTTCAGTACTTC. Its translation is CATSDSGLASGAVQYF.